The 8 T cell receptor beta chains reported below all come from one sample, sequenced in a study of low-dose radiotherapy and immunotherapy resistance in tumors. This sample's time point: after trial treatment. As for treatment: LDRT plus nivolumab, ipilimumab, low-dose cyclophosphamide and aspirin (RACIN trial). Gene-specific TRAV and TRBV primers were used for first-strand cDNA, covering alpha and beta chains. The TCRs were subjected to amplification over roughly 18 PCR cycles employing a constant-region primer in conjunction with a V-primer adapter. TCRdb reprocessed the reads via MiXCR and lists one record per CDR3 protein. Among more than 70,000 distinct CDR3 sequences listed, less than 25% were seen once. The sequenced sample was PBMCs, obtained after low-dose radiotherapy plus immunotherapy. The receptors come from a female donor with ovarian cancer.

On this clonotype itself: Since a much larger clone is just one base distant, this may be a read error. The CDR3 protein is CTSSYQLGEETQYF. The CDR3 region has the DNA TGTACCAGCAGTTACCAATTAGGGGAAGAGACCCAGTACTTC. This chain uses TRBV6-2 or TRBV6-3 with TRBJ2-5; TRBD1 might be the D (5 bases). This CDR3 spans 14 amino acids. Germline CDR1 is MNHEY and CDR2 is SVGEGT.

This clonotype was seen more than once but under ten times. The rearrangement uses TRBV5-6 and TRBJ1-6; D gene uncertain. This CDR3 spans 13 amino acids. The V gene's germline CDR1 is SGHDT and CDR2 YYEEEE. Trimming removed 0 bases at V and 6 bases at J, with 4 bases between. CDR3 bases: TGTGCCAGCAGCTTGGGTCGTAATTCACCCCTCCACTTT. Translating it yields CASSLGRNSPLHF. Variable domain in full (rest from reference TRBV5-6 and TRBJ1-6): DAGVTQSPTHLIKTRGQQVTLRCSPKSGHDTVSWYQQALGQGPQFIFQYYEEEERQRGNFPDRFSGHQFPNYSSELNVNALLLGDSALYLCASSLGRNSPLHFGNGTRLTVT.

This clonotype was detected only a few times. The V gene is TRBV20-1, the J gene TRBJ2-7, with D hard to call. Germline values: CDR1 DFQATT, CDR2 SNEGSKA (reference sequence). The length of the CDR3 is 15 residues. V shed 3 bases and J shed 1 base, with 16 bases lying between them. This CDR3 reads CSASWIRGVSYEQYF. CDR3 sequence (DNA): TGCAGTGCTAGTTGGATACGTGGCGTATCCTACGAGCAGTACTTC.

This clonotype was recorded at least ten times. The gene calls are TRBV28 and TRBJ2-3; TRBD2 is a possible D gene (6 bases). V gave up 1 base and J gave up 0 bases, with 17 bases separating them. This CDR3 spans 18 amino acids. Germline values: CDR1 MDHEN, CDR2 SYDVKM. CDR3 loop: CASSLSPVRGRSTDTQYF. The CDR3 nucleotides are TGTGCCAGCAGTTTATCCCCCGTTCGGGGGAGAAGCACAGATACGCAGTATTTT. Drawing the rest from reference TRBV28 and TRBJ2-3, the complete variable domain is DVKVTQSSRYLVKRTGEKVFLECVQDMDHENMFWYRQDPGLGLRLIYFSYDVKMKEKGDIPEGYSVSREKKERFSLILESASTNQTSMYLCASSLSPVRGRSTDTQYFGPGTRLTVL.

This clonotype was seen many times. CDR3 nucleotide sequence: TGTGCCAGCAGCCCAGCAGACAGGCCCCTCTCTGGAAACACCATATATTTT. Protein: CASSPADRPLSGNTIYF. The chain uses TRBV7-2 and TRBJ1-3; D possibly corresponds to TRBD1 (6 bases). Trimming pared 5 bases from V and 0 bases from J, leaving 17 bases between. The CDR3 runs to 17 residues. Germline CDR1 and CDR2: SGHTA and FQGNSA. Full variable domain (missing parts from reference TRBV7-2 and TRBJ1-3): GAGVSQSPSNKVTEKGKDVELRCDPISGHTALYWYRQSLGQGLEFLIYFQGNSAPDKSGLPSDRFSAERTGGSVSTLTIQRTQQEDSAVYLCASSPADRPLSGNTIYFGEGSWLTVV.

The rearrangement uses TRBV19 and TRBJ1-2; D call uncertain. The CDR3 covers 14 residues. V dropped 4 bases and J dropped 6 bases, with 15 bases sitting between them. Germline V gene lookup returns CDR1 LNHDA and CDR2 SQIVND (reference sequence). The CDR3 loop is CASSSILRYDGYTF. The CDR3 bases are TGTGCCAGTAGTAGTATCCTGAGATACGATGGCTACACCTTC.

This clonotype has at least ten counts. The chain uses TRBV5-8 and TRBJ2-3, with D unclear. V was clipped by 2 bases and J by 2 bases, with 15 bases between them. CDR3 size: 16 residues. Germline CDR1 and CDR2: SGHTS and YDEGEE. CDR3 in amino acids: CASSFMAASFTDTQYF. The DNA for the CDR3 is TGTGCCAGCAGCTTTATGGCGGCTTCCTTCACAGATACGCAGTATTTT.

This clonotype was counted many times. This sequence joins TRBV4-1 and TRBJ2-5, with TRBD2 matching over 16 bases. Germline trimming cut 4 bases from V and 5 bases from J; bases unmatched to any gene: 28. Germline V gives CDR1 MGHRA, CDR2 YSYEKL. This CDR3 is built from 24 residues. The CDR3 bases are TGCGCCAGCAGCCCGCGCTCCCCTACCGGGACTAGCGGGAGGGCGGCAAAGATAGTCGAGACCCAGTACTTC. Its translation is CASSPRSPTGTSGRAAKIVETQYF.